This is a list of T cell receptor beta chains from one sample in a study of radiation and T cells in renal cell carcinoma. Profiled with immunoSEQ multiplex PCR; TCRdb holds only in-frame clones, not every one. The sample includes 75,000 to 95,000 clones, 85% of them seen just once. The specimen was blood, collected from a patient whose treatment included radiotherapy and nephrectomy. Source of these receptors: a man aged 45-65 years with renal cell carcinoma. Both conserved end residues are part of each CDR3. D genes are given only for firm matches.

CDR3aa: CASSPIYSGANVLTF
d_gene: NA
v_gene: TRBV9

CDR3aa: CASSIVPGGAETQYF
d_gene: NA
v_gene: TRBV19

CDR3aa: CASSLTRTGSYEQYF
d_gene: TRBD1
v_gene: TRBV6-1

CDR3aa: CASSGQETQYF
d_gene: NA
v_gene: TRBV5-1

CDR3aa: CAWSRGTGTDTQYF
d_gene: NA
v_gene: TRBV30

CDR3aa: CASSDIGGTSGNIQYF
d_gene: TRBD2
v_gene: TRBV6-1

CDR3aa: CASSFQRGDQETQYF
d_gene: TRBD2
v_gene: TRBV5-1

CDR3aa: CASSMVGGGPAEQYF
d_gene: TRBD2
v_gene: TRBV5-1

CDR3aa: CASSVGQGSGELFF
d_gene: TRBD1
v_gene: TRBV5-1

CDR3aa: CASSFADSNQPQHF
d_gene: NA
v_gene: TRBV7-9

CDR3aa: CSAIGPASTDTQYF
d_gene: NA
v_gene: TRBV29-1

CDR3aa: CAISESSRTATYEQYF
d_gene: NA
v_gene: TRBV10-3

CDR3aa: CASSLGQGATYEQYF
d_gene: TRBD1
v_gene: TRBV7-7

CDR3aa: CASSVNIAQETQYF
d_gene: NA
v_gene: TRBV2

CDR3aa: CASSDLTGGTNYGYTF
d_gene: TRBD1
v_gene: TRBV2

CDR3aa: CASSSGTHSNQPQHF
d_gene: NA
v_gene: TRBV5-1

CDR3aa: CASSTGLYQPQHF
d_gene: NA
v_gene: TRBV27

CDR3aa: CASSKEKGDRMNTEAFF
d_gene: NA
v_gene: TRBV21-1

CDR3aa: CASSLATGDGYTF
d_gene: NA
v_gene: TRBV7-2

CDR3aa: CASSPTSGSSEQFF
d_gene: TRBD2
v_gene: TRBV18

CDR3aa: CASSLGLAASSYNEQFF
d_gene: NA
v_gene: TRBV5-1

CDR3aa: CSVEPGTGGKAYEQYF
d_gene: TRBD1
v_gene: TRBV29-1

CDR3aa: CASSLLAGRFQETQYF
d_gene: TRBD2
v_gene: TRBV9

CDR3aa: CASSAGHYSNQPQHF
d_gene: NA
v_gene: TRBV9

CDR3aa: CASRRLGDSYEQYF
d_gene: NA
v_gene: TRBV27

CDR3aa: CASSPLRGDRGYGGYTF
d_gene: TRBD1
v_gene: TRBV5-5

CDR3aa: CASTPGGGLYGYTF
d_gene: NA
v_gene: TRBV2

CDR3aa: CASSDRSLGETQYF
d_gene: NA
v_gene: TRBV6-5

CDR3aa: CASSQAYRGSAEAFF
d_gene: TRBD1
v_gene: TRBV4-2

CDR3aa: CASSFQDEWGTEAFF
d_gene: NA
v_gene: TRBV19

CDR3aa: CASSFPHSYEQYF
d_gene: NA
v_gene: TRBV5-4

CDR3aa: CAWTGGSFRGEQYF
d_gene: NA
v_gene: TRBV30

CDR3aa: CASSLVLGASYEQYF
d_gene: NA
v_gene: TRBV5-1

CDR3aa: CASSPGQGAWNYGYTF
d_gene: TRBD1
v_gene: TRBV7-2

CDR3aa: CASSLPAPGANVLTF
d_gene: NA
v_gene: TRBV28

CDR3aa: CASSVGPVSYNEQFF
d_gene: NA
v_gene: TRBV9

CDR3aa: CASSFGGMPTNYGYTF
d_gene: NA
v_gene: TRBV5-4

CDR3aa: CASSPVGEETQYF
d_gene: NA
v_gene: TRBV18

CDR3aa: CASSLTGEGEQYF
d_gene: NA
v_gene: TRBV28

CDR3aa: CSVDRDYEQYF
d_gene: NA
v_gene: TRBV29-1

CDR3aa: CASSEQGALYGYTF
d_gene: TRBD1
v_gene: TRBV2

CDR3aa: CASSEAALVLGNQPQHF
d_gene: NA
v_gene: TRBV6-1

CDR3aa: CASSYSAEQQTNTIYF
d_gene: NA
v_gene: TRBV6-6

CDR3aa: CASSQGISGGPLYEQYF
d_gene: TRBD2
v_gene: TRBV4-1

CDR3aa: CASSQRMGVLGTQYF
d_gene: NA
v_gene: TRBV4-1

CDR3aa: CASSLKGSGYEQYF
d_gene: NA
v_gene: TRBV27

CDR3aa: CASSVTQADTGELFF
d_gene: NA
v_gene: TRBV9

CDR3aa: CATSRDSPQETQYF
d_gene: NA
v_gene: TRBV15

CDR3aa: CASTRDRGYTGELFF
d_gene: TRBD1
v_gene: TRBV6-1

CDR3aa: CASSLPRDSHNYGYTF
d_gene: TRBD1
v_gene: TRBV6-5

CDR3aa: CASSFRDSGEAFF
d_gene: TRBD1
v_gene: TRBV27

CDR3aa: CASSSRVEEKLFF
d_gene: NA
v_gene: TRBV7-9

CDR3aa: CASSPRRGSYEQYF
d_gene: NA
v_gene: TRBV7-2